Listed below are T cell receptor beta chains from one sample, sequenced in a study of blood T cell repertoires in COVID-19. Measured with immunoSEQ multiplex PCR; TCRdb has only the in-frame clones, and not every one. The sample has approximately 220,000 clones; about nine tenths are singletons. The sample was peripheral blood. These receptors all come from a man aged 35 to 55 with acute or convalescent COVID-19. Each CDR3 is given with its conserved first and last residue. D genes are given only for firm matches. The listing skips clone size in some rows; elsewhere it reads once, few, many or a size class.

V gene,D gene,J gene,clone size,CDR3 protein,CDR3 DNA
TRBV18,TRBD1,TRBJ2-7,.,CASSLATGGTLSYEQYF,TGTGCCAGCTCATTGGCGACAGGGGGGACCTTATCCTACGAGCAGTACTTC
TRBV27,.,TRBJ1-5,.,CASRDRRNSNQPQHF,TGTGCCAGCAGGGACAGACGAAATAGCAATCAGCCCCAGCATTTT
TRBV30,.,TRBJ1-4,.,CAWTSGRALFF,TGTGCCTGGACCTCGGGCAGGGCCCTGTTTTTT
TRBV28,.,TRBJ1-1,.,CASSWSLFGSTEAFF,TGTGCCAGCAGTTGGTCACTGTTTGGGAGCACTGAAGCTTTCTTT
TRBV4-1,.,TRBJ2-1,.,CASSQSASSKQFF,TGCGCCAGCAGCCAATCTGCTAGCTCGAAGCAGTTCTTC
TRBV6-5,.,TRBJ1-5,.,CASSYGRGTQPQHF,TGTGCCAGCAGTTACGGTAGGGGGACTCAGCCCCAGCATTTT
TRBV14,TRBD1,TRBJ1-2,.,CASSGQDFSGYTF,TGTGCCAGCAGCGGACAGGATTTTTCCGGCTACACCTTC
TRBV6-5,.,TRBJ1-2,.,CASSYLPSPNYGYTF,TGTGCCAGCAGTTACCTCCCCTCCCCTAACTATGGCTACACCTTC
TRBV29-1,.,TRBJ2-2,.,CSAALGEAGELFF,TGCAGCGCCGCGCTTGGGGAGGCGGGGGAGCTGTTTTTT
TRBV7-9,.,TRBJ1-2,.,CASSLLGGDYTF,TGTGCCAGCAGCTTGTTGGGCGGGGACTACACCTTC
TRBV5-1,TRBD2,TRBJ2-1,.,CASSLSLAGDKNEQFF,TGCGCCAGCAGCTTGTCCCTAGCGGGAGATAAGAATGAGCAGTTCTTC
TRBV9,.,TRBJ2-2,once,CASRVRFANTGELFF,TGTGCCAGCCGGGTCAGATTCGCGAACACCGGGGAGCTGTTTTTT
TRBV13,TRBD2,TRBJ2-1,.,CASRETSGVMYNEQFF,TGTGCCAGCAGGGAAACTAGCGGGGTTATGTACAATGAGCAGTTCTTC
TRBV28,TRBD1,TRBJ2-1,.,CASSSFGQGADNEQFF,TGTGCCAGCAGTTCCTTCGGACAGGGAGCGGACAATGAGCAGTTCTTC
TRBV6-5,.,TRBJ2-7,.,CASSYSWQGLYEQYF,TGTGCCAGCAGTTACTCGTGGCAGGGCCTCTACGAGCAGTACTTC
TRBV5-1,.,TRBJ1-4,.,CASSLGQGNEKLFF,TGCGCCAGCAGCTTGGGGCAGGGAAATGAAAAACTGTTTTTT
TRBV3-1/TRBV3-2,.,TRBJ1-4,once,CASSQPGLIEEKLFF,TGTGCCAGCAGCCAACCGGGACTTATCGAGGAAAAACTGTTTTTT
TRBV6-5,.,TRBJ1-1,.,CASTSREPGHRGAFF,TGTGCCAGCACCTCAAGGGAGCCGGGACACCGTGGGGCTTTCTTT
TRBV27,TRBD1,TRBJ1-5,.,CASSHLGVSGTGILSAQHF,TGTGCCAGCAGCCATTTGGGGGTGTCGGGGACAGGGATTCTCTCGGCCCAGCATTTT
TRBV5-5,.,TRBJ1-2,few,CASSLRSDGYGYTF,TGTGCCAGCAGCTTAAGAAGCGACGGGTATGGCTACACCTTC
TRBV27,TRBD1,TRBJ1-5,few,CASSSLGQGIVNQPQHF,TGTGCCAGCAGTAGCCTGGGACAGGGAATCGTCAATCAGCCCCAGCATTTT
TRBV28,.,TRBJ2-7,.,CASSLRTVSYEQYF,TGTGCCAGCAGTTTGAGAACGGTCTCCTACGAGCAGTACTTC
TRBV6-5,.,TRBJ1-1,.,CASSPRGRRREAFF,TGTGCCAGCAGTCCCCGAGGGCGCCGACGGGAAGCTTTCTTT
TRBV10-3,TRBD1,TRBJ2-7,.,CAISELDRDEQYF,TGTGCCATCAGTGAGTTGGACAGGGACGAGCAGTACTTC
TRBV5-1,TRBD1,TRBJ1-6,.,CASSLNTDRGNSPLHF,TGCGCCAGCAGCTTGAACACGGACAGGGGGAATTCACCCCTCCACTTT
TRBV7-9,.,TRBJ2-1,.,CASSLAGGVNEQFF,TGTGCCAGCAGCTTAGCGGGGGGAGTAAATGAGCAGTTCTTC
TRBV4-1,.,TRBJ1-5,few,CASSQDTSGEGQPQHF,TGCGCCAGCAGCCAAGATACCTCGGGGGAAGGCCAGCCCCAGCATTTT
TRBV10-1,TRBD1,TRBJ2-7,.,CASSECRQGAQEQYF,TGCGCCAGCAGTGAGTGTAGACAGGGGGCGCAGGAGCAGTACTTC
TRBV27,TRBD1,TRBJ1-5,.,CASRQGANTQPQHF,TGTGCCAGCAGGCAGGGGGCGAACACTCAGCCCCAGCATTTT